This TCR beta chain was identified during a study of OX40 agonist ivuxolimab in advanced cancers. V lost 0 bases and J 10 bases, leaving 13 bases between the germline ends. The CDR3 spans 14 residues. CDR1 and CDR2 (germline): LGHNA, YSLEER. Clones were sequenced by immunoSEQ multiplex PCR, and TCRdb holds only the in-frame ones, with some missing. The sample includes under 20,000 clones, around 78% of them seen just once. The sample here was CD4+ or CD8+ T cells sorted from blood, taken in a trial of the OX40 agonist ivuxolimab. This clonotype originated in an adult with an advanced solid tumor such as melanoma, head and neck, liver or kidney cancer. The V and J genes are TRBV4-3 and TRBJ2-1, with no clear D. CDR3 residues: CASSQEGGRKEQFF. CDR3 DNA sequence: TGCGCCAGCAGCCAAGAAGGCGGTAGAAAAGAGCAGTTCTTC.